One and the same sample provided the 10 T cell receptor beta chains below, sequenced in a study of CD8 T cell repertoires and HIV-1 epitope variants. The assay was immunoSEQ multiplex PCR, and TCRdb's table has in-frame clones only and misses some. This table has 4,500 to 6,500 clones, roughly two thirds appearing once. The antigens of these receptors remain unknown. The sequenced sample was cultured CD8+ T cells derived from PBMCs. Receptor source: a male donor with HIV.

The DNA of the CDR3 is TGTGCCTGGAGTCTTATCGGCCGGGGAGGCTATGGCTACACCTTC. It codes for CAWSLIGRGGYGYTF. The chain links TRBV30 to TRBJ1-2; D uncertain. The CDR3 spans 15 residues. V was pared by 2 bases and J by 4 bases, with 17 bases between. The germline V gene has CDR1 GTSNPN and CDR2 SVGIG (reference sequence). Variable domain in full (rest from reference TRBV30 and TRBJ1-2): SQTIHQWPATLVQPVGSPLSLECTVEGTSNPNLYWYRQAAGRGLQLLFYSVGIGQISSEVPQNLSASRPQDRQFILSSKKLLLSDSGFYLCAWSLIGRGGYGYTFGSGTRLTVV.

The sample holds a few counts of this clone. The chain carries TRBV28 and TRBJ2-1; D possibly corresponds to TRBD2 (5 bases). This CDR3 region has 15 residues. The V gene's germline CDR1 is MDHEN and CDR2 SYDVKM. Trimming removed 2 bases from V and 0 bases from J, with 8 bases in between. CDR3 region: CASSLIGLSYNEQFF. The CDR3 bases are TGTGCCAGCAGTTTAATTGGACTCTCCTACAATGAGCAGTTCTTC.

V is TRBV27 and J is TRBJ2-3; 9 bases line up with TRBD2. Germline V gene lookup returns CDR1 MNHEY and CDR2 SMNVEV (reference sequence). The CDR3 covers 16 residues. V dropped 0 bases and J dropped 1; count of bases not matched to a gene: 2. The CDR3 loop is CASSLSPSGGTDTQYF. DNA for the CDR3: TGTGCCAGCAGTTTATCCCCTAGCGGGGGCACAGATACGCAGTATTTT.

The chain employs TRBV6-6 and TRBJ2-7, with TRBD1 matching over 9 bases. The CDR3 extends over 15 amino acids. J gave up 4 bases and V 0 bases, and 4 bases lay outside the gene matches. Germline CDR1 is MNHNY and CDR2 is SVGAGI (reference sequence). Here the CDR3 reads CASSYSGTGFYEQYF. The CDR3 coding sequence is TGTGCCAGCAGTTACTCAGGGACAGGGTTTTACGAGCAGTACTTC.

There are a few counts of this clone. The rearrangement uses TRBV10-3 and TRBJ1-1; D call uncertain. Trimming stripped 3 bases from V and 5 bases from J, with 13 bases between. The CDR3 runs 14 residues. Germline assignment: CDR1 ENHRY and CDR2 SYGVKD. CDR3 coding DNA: TGTGCCATCAGTGAAATACAGAAGGTGACTGAAGCTTTCTTT. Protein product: CAISEIQKVTEAFF.

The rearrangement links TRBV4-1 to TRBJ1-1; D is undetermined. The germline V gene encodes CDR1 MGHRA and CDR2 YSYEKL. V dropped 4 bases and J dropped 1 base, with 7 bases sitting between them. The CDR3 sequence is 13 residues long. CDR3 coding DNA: TGCGCCAGCAGCCTTGGAGGGAACACTGAAGCTTTCTTT. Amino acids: CASSLGGNTEAFF.

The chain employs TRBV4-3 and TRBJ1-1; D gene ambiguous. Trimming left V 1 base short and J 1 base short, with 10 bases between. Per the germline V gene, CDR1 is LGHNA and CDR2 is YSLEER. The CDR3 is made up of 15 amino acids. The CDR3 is CASSQGVISNTEAFF. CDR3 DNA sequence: TGCGCCAGCAGCCAAGGGGTTATCTCGAACACTGAAGCTTTCTTT.

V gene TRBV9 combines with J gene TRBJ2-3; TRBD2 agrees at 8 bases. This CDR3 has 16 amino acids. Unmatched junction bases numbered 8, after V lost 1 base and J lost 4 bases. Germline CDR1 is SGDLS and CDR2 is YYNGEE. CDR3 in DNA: TGTGCCAGCAGCGTAATGGTTGGCGGGGGGTCAGATACGCAGTATTTT. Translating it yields CASSVMVGGGSDTQYF.

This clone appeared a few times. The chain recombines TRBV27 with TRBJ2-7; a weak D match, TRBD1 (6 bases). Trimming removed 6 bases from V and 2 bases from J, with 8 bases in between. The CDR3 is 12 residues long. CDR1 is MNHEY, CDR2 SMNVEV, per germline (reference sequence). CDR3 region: CASSQGPYEQYF. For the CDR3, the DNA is TGTGCCAGCAGCCAGGGGCCCTACGAGCAGTACTTC.

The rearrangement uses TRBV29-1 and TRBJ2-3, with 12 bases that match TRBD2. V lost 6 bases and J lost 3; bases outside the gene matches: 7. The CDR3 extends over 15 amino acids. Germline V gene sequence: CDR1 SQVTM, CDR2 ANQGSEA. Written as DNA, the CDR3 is TGCAGCGTGGAGACTAGCGGGAGCTTGACAGATACGCAGTATTTT. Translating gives CSVETSGSLTDTQYF.